This T cell receptor beta chain was recorded in a study of T cell repertoires in cytomegalovirus infection. The CDR3 is 16 amino acids. The V gene lost 0 bases and the J gene lost 2 bases, with 13 bases spanning the gap. The V gene's germline CDR1 is MGHRA and CDR2 YSYEKL. In regard to this clonotype: What it binds is not known.

MiXCR, run by TCRdb on the reads, gives a single entry per CDR3 protein. This sample has roughly 180,000 distinct CDR3 sequences; roughly 15% occur once, and the top ten carry about 23%. The study, taken as a whole, reports: CMV-specific HLA-C-restricted TCR beta clonotypes dominated the ex vivo response. Adding up the frequency of public TCR beta families identified people who carried CMV plus the relevant HLA.

Sequenced sample: CD8+ T cells from PBMCs. The sequence was obtained from a human donor in good health (CMV status not recorded). Some clones in this sample may be carry-over from other donors' samples. V and J are TRBV4-1 and TRBJ1-2; D uncertain. The CDR3 sequence is CASSQEGGALNYGYTF. The CDR3 coding sequence is TGCGCCAGCAGCCAAGAGGGCGGAGCCCTCAACTATGGCTACACCTTC.